Below are 23 T cell receptor beta chains sequenced from a single sample in a study of identical twins' blood T cells. TCRdb re-called the 5' RACE reads with MiXCR, one entry per CDR3 protein. The repertoire consists of fewer than 450,000 distinct CDR3 sequences, with over 25% occurring once and the leading ten covering 6.1%. The specimen was PBMCs. The receptors here all came from a woman aged 18 to 49 in good health.

As DNA, the CDR3 is TGTGCCAGCAGCGTAGAGGGGACCTATTACACTGAAGCTTTCTTT. This translates into CASSVEGTYYTEAFF. The chain combines TRBV9 with TRBJ1-1; a possible D gene is TRBD1 (5 bases). Germline CDR1 is SGDLS and CDR2 is YYNGEE. Trimming cost V 0 bases and J 3 bases, with 12 bases left between them. The length of the CDR3 is 15 residues.

This clonotype was seen ten or more times. The chain links TRBV5-1 to TRBJ2-2, with D unclear. The ends were cut back, 1 base at V and 6 bases at J, with 10 bases in the middle. Germline assignment: CDR1 SGHRS and CDR2 YFSETQ. CDR3 length equals 14 residues. The CDR3 bases are TGCGCCAGCAGCTTGATGGGAAACGCCGGGGAGCTGTTTTTT. It encodes CASSLMGNAGELFF.

As to this clonotype: A junction end diverges from the germline sequence, so it may reflect a read error. The V gene is TRBV2, the J gene TRBJ1-2; D remains unclear. Germline CDR1 reads SNHLY; CDR2 reads FYNNEI. This CDR3 is 13 amino acids long. The CDR3 protein is CAGSEAQNYGYTF. The CDR3 DNA sequence: TGTGCCGGCAGTGAAGCGCAGAACTATGGCTACACCTTC.

This clonotype was observed a few times. The V gene is TRBV7-3, the J gene TRBJ2-3; TRBD1 aligns across 9 bases. V shed 4 bases and J 1 base; nucleotides not matched to a gene: 3. Germline loops: CDR1 SGHTA, CDR2 FQGTGA. The CDR3 length is 15 residues. CDR3 sequence: CASSSTGGRTDTQYF. CDR3 nucleotides: TGTGCCAGCAGCTCTACAGGGGGCCGCACAGATACGCAGTATTTT.

This clonotype came up a few times. The chain couples TRBV10-3 to TRBJ2-1, with unresolved D. Trimming took 3 bases from V and 0 from J, leaving 6 bases between them. Per the germline V gene, CDR1 is ENHRY and CDR2 is SYGVKD. This CDR3 has 14 residues. CDR3 protein: CAISDGSSYNEQFF. The CDR3 bases are TGTGCCATCAGTGATGGAAGCTCCTACAATGAGCAGTTCTTC.

The chain's CDR3 is CASSPLRAGGTEAFF. In DNA form, the CDR3 reads TGTGCCAGCAGCCCTCTTAGGGCAGGGGGCACTGAAGCTTTCTTT. The chain carries TRBV7-2 and TRBJ1-1, with 7 bases lining up with TRBD1. J gave up 4 bases and V 5 bases, and 10 bases lay outside the gene matches. The germline CDR1 and CDR2 sequences are SGHTA and FQGNSA. CDR3 length: 15 residues.

On this clonotype itself: Just one base apart from a much larger clone, this may be a read error. The rearrangement joins TRBV29-1 to TRBJ1-1; possible D gene TRBD1, 5 bases. Germline loops: CDR1 SQVTM, CDR2 ANQGSEA. The CDR3 has 10 amino acids. Here the CDR3 DNA reads TGCAGCGTTTGGGGCACTGAAGCTCTCTTT. It encodes CSVWGTEALF.

The chain joins TRBV20-1 to TRBJ1-4, with TRBD1 matching over 7 bases. The CDR3 sequence is 14 residues long. Germline lookup yields CDR1 DFQATT and CDR2 SNEGSKA (reference sequence). V lost 2 bases, J lost 11 bases, and 11 bases stayed unmatched. The chain's CDR3 is CSARIQGLAGKLFF. The CDR3 DNA sequence: TGCAGTGCTAGAATACAGGGGCTTGCGGGTAAACTGTTTTTT.

As concerns this clonotype: Lacking the conserved final phenylalanine or tryptophan, this CDR3 likely reflects a read error. This chain uses TRBV20-1 with TRBJ2-7; a possible D gene is TRBD1 (6 bases). Germline loops: CDR1 DFQATT, CDR2 SNEGSKA (reference sequence). The V end was cut by 4 bases, the J end by 0 bases, with 7 bases between. The CDR3 contains 12 residues. The CDR3 sequence is CSAMDSSYEQYL. DNA of the CDR3: TGCAGTGCTATGGACAGCTCCTACGAGCAGTACCTC.

This clonotype was observed a single time. V gene TRBV12-3 or TRBV12-4 combines with J gene TRBJ2-3, with TRBD2 as a possible D gene (6 bases). The CDR3 contains 15 residues. V dropped 4 bases and J dropped 3 bases, with 14 bases sitting between them. CDR3 coding DNA: TGTGCCAGCAGTTACCGGGACTCCGGAACAGATACGCAGTATTTT. Translated, it gives CASSYRDSGTDTQYF.

The chain combines TRBV20-1 with TRBJ2-1; D is unclear. The CDR3 runs 12 residues. Germline loops: CDR1 DFQATT, CDR2 SNEGSKA (reference sequence). V lost 5 bases, J lost 10 bases, and 15 bases lay in between. CDR3 nucleotide sequence: TGCAGTGCTCCCCACGTTAGAGACGAGCAGTTCTTC. Residues: CSAPHVRDEQFF.

The V gene is TRBV20-1, the J gene TRBJ2-3, with D uncertain. The germline gives CDR1 DFQATT, CDR2 SNEGSKA (reference sequence). The V end lost 3 bases, the J end lost 0 bases, and 10 bases lay between the germline ends. The CDR3 contains 14 residues. The CDR3 loop reads CSASIVSSTDTQYF. The CDR3 bases are TGCAGTGCTAGTATCGTGTCTAGCACAGATACGCAGTATTTT.

A note on this clonotype: Its ends do not fully match the called genes, so a read error is possible. The chain links TRBV4-2 to TRBJ2-2, with 12 bases matching TRBD2. The germline gives CDR1 LGHNA, CDR2 YNFKEQ. This CDR3 has 16 amino acids. The CDR3 loop is CASSHMTSGGSGEQFF. The DNA of the CDR3 is TGTGCCAGCAGCCACATGACTAGCGGGGGATCCGGGGAGCAGTTTTTT.

This clonotype has just a few counts. For the CDR3, the DNA is TGCAGTGCTAGAGGGGGACAGGGCTCCTACAATGAGCAGTTCTTC. Protein product: CSARGGQGSYNEQFF. The chain links TRBV20-1 to TRBJ2-1; 9 bases align to TRBD1. In germline, CDR1 is DFQATT, CDR2 SNEGSKA (reference sequence). The CDR3 length is 15 residues. Trimming took 1 base from V and 0 from J; bases not matched to a gene: 1.

The CDR3 DNA follows: TGTGCCAGTCTCCTCCCCCCGGACACTGAAGCTTTCTTT. This encodes CASLLPPDTEAFF. The genes are TRBV11-2 and TRBJ1-1; D remains ambiguous. Per germline, CDR1 SGHAT and CDR2 FQNNGV. This CDR3 region has 13 residues. The V end lost 9 bases, the J end lost 3 bases, and 14 bases lay between the germline ends.

This clonotype was seen a single time. The rearrangement uses TRBV5-6 and TRBJ1-2; perhaps TRBD1 as D (5 bases). Trimming took 4 bases from V and 6 from J, leaving 19 bases between them. Germline lookup yields CDR1 SGHDT and CDR2 YYEEEE. The CDR3 length is 15 residues. This CDR3 reads CASSLKRAGFHGYTF. CDR3 DNA: TGTGCCAGCAGCCTAAAACGGGCAGGGTTTCATGGCTACACCTTC.

The V gene is TRBV20-1, the J gene TRBJ2-2; 8 nucleotides match TRBD2. There are 17 residues in the CDR3. Germline V lookup: CDR1 DFQATT, CDR2 SNEGSKA (reference sequence). V lost 5 bases to trimming and J lost 3 bases; unmatched junction nucleotides: 14. For the CDR3, the DNA is TGCAGTGCTCAGGACCCCGCCCGGGGGGGCGACACCGGGGAGCTGTTTTTT. This translates into CSAQDPARGGDTGELFF.

In this sample, this clonotype turned up a few times. The rearrangement links TRBV7-9 to TRBJ1-1, with D perhaps matching TRBD1 (6 bases). Trimming stripped 7 bases from V and 1 base from J, with 16 bases between. The CDR3 totals 15 residues. CDR1 and CDR2 (germline): SEHNR, FQNEAQ (reference sequence). CDR3 amino acids: CASTTADSSNTEAFF. The CDR3 nucleotides read TGTGCCAGCACCACAGCGGACAGTTCGAACACTGAAGCTTTCTTT.

CDR3 bases: TGTGCCAGCAGCCAAGAAGGGTCAGGGAGGGTCACTGAAGCTTTCTTT. Translated, it gives CASSQEGSGRVTEAFF. This chain uses TRBV4-2 with TRBJ1-1; D might be TRBD1 (5 bases). CDR1 LGHNA and CDR2 YNFKEQ come from the germline V gene. Trimming left V 0 bases short and J 4 bases short, with 15 bases between. The CDR3 consists of 16 residues.

This clonotype was found a few times. V gene TRBV11-2 combines with J gene TRBJ2-5, with D possibly matching TRBD1 (7 bases). V was pared by 6 bases and J by 5 bases, with 16 bases between. The CDR3 is 14 residues long. Per the germline V gene, CDR1 is SGHAT and CDR2 is FQNNGV. CDR3 DNA: TGTGCCAGCAGTTTCTCGACAGGGAGGGAGACCCAGTACTTC. This encodes CASSFSTGRETQYF.

This chain links TRBV27 with TRBJ1-2, with 7 nucleotides matching TRBD1. The CDR3 is 12 residues long. Germline V lookup: CDR1 MNHEY, CDR2 SMNVEV (reference sequence). J lost 5 bases, V lost 6 bases, and 3 bases had no gene match. CDR3 sequence reads: CASRTGRYGYTF. The CDR3 nucleotides are TGTGCCAGCAGGACAGGGCGTTATGGCTACACCTTC.

This clonotype has only a few counts. The chain links TRBV5-6 to TRBJ2-3, with D perhaps TRBD1 (5 bases). With 0 bases removed from V and 5 bases from J, the gap between germline ends came to 13 bases. Per germline, CDR1 SGHDT and CDR2 YYEEEE. This CDR3 spans 15 amino acids. The CDR3 coding sequence is TGTGCCAGCAGCTTGGTCAGGGAAGGAAAAGATACGCAGTATTTT. Translated: CASSLVREGKDTQYF.

The J gene is TRBJ2-2, the V gene TRBV11-1; tentative D call: TRBD1 (5 bases). Looked up from germline, CDR1 is SGHAT and CDR2 is FQDESV (reference sequence). V lost 6 bases to trimming and J lost 2 bases, with 10 bases between them. The CDR3 extends over 14 amino acids. The CDR3, as DNA: TGTGCCAGCAGGACACAGGTTAACACCGGGGAGCTGTTTTTT. The encoded protein is CASRTQVNTGELFF.